Sequencing of this T cell receptor (beta chain) was carried out in a study of blood T cells in healthy people across ages. Together with a sample-barcoded 5' primer, a J-beta primer mix was included in a second PCR lasting 7 to 11 cycles. One entry per CDR3 protein, called by TCRdb with MiXCR from the 5' RACE reads. The table shows 1,100,000 or so distinct CDR3 sequences, with 40% to 50% occurring only once. Per the germline V gene, CDR1 is DFQATT and CDR2 is SNEGSKA (reference sequence). V was cut by 7 bases and J by 0 bases, with 16 bases left in between. This CDR3 has 14 residues. This clonotype occurred a few times.

V is TRBV20-1 and J is TRBJ2-7; TRBD2 is a possible D gene (5 bases). The sequence was obtained from a woman aged 55-69 years in good health. Specimen: blood. In DNA form, the CDR3 reads TGCAGTGGGGAGACTGCGGTTGACTCCTACGAGCAGTACTTC. Protein product: CSGETAVDSYEQYF.